This TCR beta chain was sequenced during a study of blood T cells in healthy people across ages. Study results and caveats: Age brought a roughly linear fall in TCR beta diversity measured per million T cells.

Concerning this clonotype: The antigen remains unidentified.

Together with a sample-barcoded 5' primer, a J-beta primer mix was included in a second PCR lasting about 7 to 12 cycles. TCRdb recomputed calls from the 5' RACE reads with MiXCR, one row per CDR3 protein. In the table there are nearly 800,000 distinct CDR3 sequences, approximately 53% of which are singletons. CDR1 is LGHNA, CDR2 YNFKEQ, per germline. V was clipped by 0 bases and J by 3 bases, with 14 bases between them. The CDR3 is 16 amino acids. The chain employs TRBV4-2 and TRBJ2-5; no clear D. The sample was blood. This receptor was identified in a man in his forties in good health. This CDR3 is CASSQDGRLVEETQYF. The CDR3 region has the DNA TGTGCCAGCAGCCAAGATGGACGGTTAGTGGAAGAGACCCAGTACTTC.